Below, one T cell receptor beta chain is given with its context. Method: immunoSEQ multiplex PCR; TCRdb's copy keeps in-frame clones and lacks some. The repertoire consists of about 210,000 clones, with just over 90% occurring once and the leading ten covering 1.2%. This sample is part of a study of blood T cell repertoires in COVID-19. The wider study: PBMCs, B-cell-depleted T cells, or T cells provided the cDNA or gDNA that made up the material.

The sequenced material came from peripheral blood. The clonotype comes from a man younger than 40 with acute or convalescent COVID-19.

The CDR3: CASTPPGTDTQYF. The CDR3 bases are TGTGCCAGCACCCCCCCTGGCACAGATACGCAGTATTTT. V and J are TRBV7-9 and TRBJ2-3; D is undetermined. The V end was cut by 7 bases, the J end by 1 base, with 9 bases between. CDR3 size: 13 residues. Looked up from germline, CDR1 is SEHNR and CDR2 is FQNEAQ (reference sequence).